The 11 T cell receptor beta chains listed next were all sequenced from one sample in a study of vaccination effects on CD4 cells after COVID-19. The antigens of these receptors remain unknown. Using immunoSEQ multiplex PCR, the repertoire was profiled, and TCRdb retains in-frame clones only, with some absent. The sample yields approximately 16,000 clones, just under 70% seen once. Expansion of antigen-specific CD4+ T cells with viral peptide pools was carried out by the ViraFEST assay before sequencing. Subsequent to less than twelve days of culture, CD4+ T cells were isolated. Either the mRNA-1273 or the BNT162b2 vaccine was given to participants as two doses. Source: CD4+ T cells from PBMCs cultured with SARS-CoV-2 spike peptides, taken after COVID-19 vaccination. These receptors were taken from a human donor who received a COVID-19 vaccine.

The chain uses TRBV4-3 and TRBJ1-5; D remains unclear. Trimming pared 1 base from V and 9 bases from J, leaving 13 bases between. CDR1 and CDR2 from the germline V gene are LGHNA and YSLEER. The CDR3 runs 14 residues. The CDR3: CASSQGALVGPQHF. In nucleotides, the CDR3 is TGCGCCAGCAGCCAAGGGGCCTTGGTTGGGCCCCAGCATTTT.

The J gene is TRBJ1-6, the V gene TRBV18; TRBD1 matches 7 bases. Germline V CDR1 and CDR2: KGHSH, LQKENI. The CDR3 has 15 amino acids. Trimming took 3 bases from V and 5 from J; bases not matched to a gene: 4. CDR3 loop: CASSPGQIDNSPLHF. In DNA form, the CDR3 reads TGTGCCAGCTCACCGGGACAGATAGATAATTCACCCCTCCACTTT. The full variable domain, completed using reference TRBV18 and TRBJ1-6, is NAGVMQNPRHLVRRRGQEARLRCSPMKGHSHVYWYRQLPEEGLKFMVYLQKENIIDESGMPKERFSAEFPKEGPSILRIQQVVRGDSAAYFCASSPGQIDNSPLHFGNGTRLTVT.

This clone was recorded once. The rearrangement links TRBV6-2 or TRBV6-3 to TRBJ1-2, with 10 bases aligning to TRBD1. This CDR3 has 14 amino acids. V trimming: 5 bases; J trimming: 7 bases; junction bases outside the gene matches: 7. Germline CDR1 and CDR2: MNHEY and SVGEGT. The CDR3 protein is CASSRDRGLLGYTF. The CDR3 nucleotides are TGTGCCAGCAGTCGGGACAGGGGATTACTTGGCTACACCTTC.

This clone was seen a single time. CDR3 DNA sequence: TGCAGCGTTGTTGGACTAGCCAAAAACATTCAGTACTTC. This codes for CSVVGLAKNIQYF. The V call is TRBV29-1, the J call TRBJ2-4; weak D call: TRBD2 (5 bases). CDR3 length: 13 amino acids. Germline CDR1 SQVTM, CDR2 ANQGSEA. Trimming removed 4 bases from V and 0 bases from J, with 7 bases in between. Together with reference TRBV29-1 and TRBJ2-4, the CDR3 gives the full variable domain: SAVISQKPSRDICQRGTSLTIQCQVDSQVTMMFWYRQQPGQSLTLIATANQGSEATYESGFVIDKFPISRPNLTFSTLTVSNMSPEDSSIYLCSVVGLAKNIQYFGAGTRLSVL.

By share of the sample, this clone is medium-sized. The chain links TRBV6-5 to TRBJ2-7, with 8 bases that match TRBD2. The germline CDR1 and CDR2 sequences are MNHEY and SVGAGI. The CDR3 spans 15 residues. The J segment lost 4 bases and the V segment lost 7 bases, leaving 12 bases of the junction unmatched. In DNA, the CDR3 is TGTGCCAGCATCCCCCGAGCGGGAGCGCTGTACGAGCAGTACTTC. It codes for CASIPRAGALYEQYF.

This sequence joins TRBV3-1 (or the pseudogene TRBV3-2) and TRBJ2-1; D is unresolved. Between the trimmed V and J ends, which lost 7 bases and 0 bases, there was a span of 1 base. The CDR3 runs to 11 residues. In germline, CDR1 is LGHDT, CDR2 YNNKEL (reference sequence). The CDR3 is CASTSYNEQFF. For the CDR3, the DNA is TGTGCCAGCACCTCCTACAATGAGCAGTTCTTC.

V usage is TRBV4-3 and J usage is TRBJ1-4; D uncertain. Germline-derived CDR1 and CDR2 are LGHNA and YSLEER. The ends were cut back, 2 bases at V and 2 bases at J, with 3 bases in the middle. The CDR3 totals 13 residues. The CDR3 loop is CASSQNTNEKLFF. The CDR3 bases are TGCGCCAGCAGCCAAAACACTAATGAAAAACTGTTTTTT.

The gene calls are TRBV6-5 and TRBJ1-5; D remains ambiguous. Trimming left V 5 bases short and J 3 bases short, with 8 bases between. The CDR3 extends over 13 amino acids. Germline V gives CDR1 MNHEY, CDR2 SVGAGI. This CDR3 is CASSSTINQPQHF. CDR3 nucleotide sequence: TGTGCCAGCAGTAGCACGATCAATCAGCCCCAGCATTTT.

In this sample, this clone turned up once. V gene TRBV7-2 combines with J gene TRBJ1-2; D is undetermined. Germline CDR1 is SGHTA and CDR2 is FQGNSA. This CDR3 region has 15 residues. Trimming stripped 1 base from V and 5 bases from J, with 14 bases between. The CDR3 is CASSLGGSVAYGYTF. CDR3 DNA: TGTGCCAGCAGCTTAGGAGGCAGCGTGGCGTATGGCTACACCTTC.

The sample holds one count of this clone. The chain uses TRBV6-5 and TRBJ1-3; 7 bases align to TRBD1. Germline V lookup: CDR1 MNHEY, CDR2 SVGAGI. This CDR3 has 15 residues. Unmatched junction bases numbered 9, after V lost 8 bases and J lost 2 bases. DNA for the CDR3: TGTGCCAGCGGAGGACAGGCCCTTCCTGGAAACACCATATATTTT. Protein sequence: CASGGQALPGNTIYF.

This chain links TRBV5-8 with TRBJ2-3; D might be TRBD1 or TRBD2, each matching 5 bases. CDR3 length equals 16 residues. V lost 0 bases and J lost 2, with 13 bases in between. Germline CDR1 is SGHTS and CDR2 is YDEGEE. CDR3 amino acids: CASSLARGHYTDTQYF. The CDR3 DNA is TGTGCCAGCAGCTTGGCCCGGGGCCACTACACAGATACGCAGTATTTT.